This T cell receptor (beta chain) was captured in a study of OX40 agonist ivuxolimab in advanced cancers. Background for the entire study: Ivuxolimab was an agonistic, fully human IgG2 monoclonal antibody directed against OX40 (CD134), a costimulatory receptor. Prior anti-PD-1, anti-PD-L1 or anti-CTLA-4 therapy was permitted, and 40% to 50% of dose-escalation patients had received checkpoint inhibitors. The paper describes the monotherapy dose-escalation part (N = 52 patients) of the phase I trial of ivuxolimab. Peripheral TCRbeta sequencing was intended to test whether TCR sequence diversity was altered and clonal T-cell expansion was caused by ivuxolimab. In the dose-escalation cohort, around four fifths of patients were male, and the mean age was approximately 60 years with a range of about 23 to 79. Partial responses were achieved by three dose-escalation patients, of whom one had hepatocellular carcinoma and two had cutaneous melanoma. Among the 50 to 55 dose-escalation patients, some 20 had hepatocellular carcinoma, 15 or so melanoma, 9 renal cell carcinoma and 9 head and neck cancer. Intravenous ivuxolimab was administered to patients every 2 weeks at six dose levels: 0.01, 0.1, 0.3, 1.5, 3 and 10 mg/kg. Results and caveats for the whole study, not just this receptor: In partial responders in the 0.1-3.0 mg/kg groups, normalized peripheral clonal expansion was found to be among the lowest, especially among CD8+ T cells. At doses of 0.1 to 3.0 mg/kg, clonal expansion of both CD4+ and CD8+ blood T cells was observed from baseline to week 6. The antigen specificity of the peripheral T cells that underwent clonal expansion was not determined. After ivuxolimab, expanded clones were on average more numerous among CD8+ T cells than among CD4+ T cells. Low levels of normalized T-cell clonal expansion were also seen in some patients who did not respond.

Spanning cysteine to phenylalanine, the CDR3 consists of 15 amino acids. Here the CDR3 DNA is all that survives: 45 bases in frame from base 1. The germline V gene (reference sequence) specifies MNHEY as CDR1 and SMNVEV as CDR2. The trim is 5 bases for V and 4 bases for J, with a gap of 17 bases between the germline ends. Patients with autoimmune disease history or receiving systemic immunosuppression were excluded from the trial. Peripheral blood for TCR sequencing was collected from all dose cohorts at baseline, on cycle 4 day 1, and on cycle 7 day 1. The samples were drawn from a first-in-human, open-label, multicenter phase I dose-escalation trial of ivuxolimab. Adults with locally advanced or metastatic head and neck squamous cell, hepatocellular, melanoma or renal cell carcinoma were enrolled in the trial. Before TCR sequencing, CD4+ and CD8+ T cells were separately sorted from peripheral blood.

Genomic DNA was extracted from sorted cells for sequencing of the TCRbeta CDR3 region. TCRbeta CDR3 regions were sequenced using the immunoSEQ Assay. Held by TCRdb, this immuneACCESS table contains in-frame sequences only and omits some clones. Under half of the omission traces to an unresolved V gene where checked; the cause of the rest is unknown. In this sample the table shows over 60,000 clones, over 90% of which occur a single time. 15% to 18% of the sample is in the top ten clones. On this clone itself: Its target antigen remains unknown. No much larger clonotype is one base removed from it; base qualities were not supplied.

Sequenced material: CD4+ or CD8+ T cells sorted from blood, taken in a trial of the OX40 agonist ivuxolimab. The sequence links TRBV27 to TRBJ2-5; the D gene assignment is perhaps TRBD1 or TRBD2, with each matching 6 bases. This TCR came from an adult with an advanced solid tumor such as melanoma, head and neck, liver or kidney cancer. DNA sequence: TGTGCCAGCAGTACCAAGGGGGGAAGGGCAGAGACCCAGTACTTC. Its translation reads: CASSTKGGRAETQYF.